A single sample is the source of the 14 T cell receptor beta chains below, sequenced in a study of blood T cell repertoires in COVID-19. Profiling relied on immunoSEQ multiplex PCR, and the TCRdb table lists in-frame clones only, not all of them. The sample holds some 240,000 clones, approximately 84% seen once. The sample comprised PBMCs or T cells enriched from blood (not recorded which). The receptors originated from a woman between 50 and 59 years old who had been exposed to COVID-19.

V is TRBV12-3 or TRBV12-4 and J is TRBJ2-7; D remains ambiguous. V shed 7 bases and J shed 7 bases, with 14 bases lying between them. This CDR3 contains 12 residues. The CDR3 sequence: CASTPTAMEQYF. Here the CDR3 DNA reads TGTGCCAGCACCCCGACTGCTATGGAGCAGTACTTC.

This clone was recorded only once. The chain has TRBV6-1 and TRBJ2-7, with TRBD2 matching 7 bases. The CDR3 contains 14 residues. The germline gives CDR1 MNHNS, CDR2 SASEGT. After removal of 0 bases from V and 2 bases from J, the junction contained 1 base not matched to a gene. The CDR3 bases are TGTGCCAGCAGTGAAGCCACTAGCGCCTACGAGCAGTACTTC. It yields the protein CASSEATSAYEQYF.

There are a few counts of this clone. The rearrangement uses TRBV5-1 and TRBJ1-5; maybe TRBD1 (6 bases). Trimming shortened V by 0 bases and J by 6 bases, and 10 bases separated the two germline ends. CDR1 is SGHRS and CDR2 is YFSETQ in the germline V gene. The CDR3 consists of 14 residues. CDR3 protein: CASSLEGGTQPQHF. DNA for the CDR3: TGCGCCAGCAGCTTGGAGGGGGGGACTCAGCCCCAGCATTTT.

This sequence joins TRBV7-3 and TRBJ2-1; 7 bases fit TRBD1. This CDR3 has 15 residues. V dropped 0 bases and J dropped 5; count of bases not matched to a gene: 4. Looked up from germline, CDR1 is SGHTA and CDR2 is FQGTGA. CDR3 in amino acids: CASSLTGQVNNEQFF. Written as DNA, the CDR3 is TGTGCCAGCAGCTTAACCGGACAGGTGAACAATGAGCAGTTCTTC.

The V and J genes are TRBV5-1 and TRBJ1-5, with 9 nucleotides matching TRBD1. The CDR3 consists of 16 residues. The trim removed 4 bases at V and 2 bases at J, leaving 7 bases unmatched. From germline, CDR1 is SGHRS and CDR2 YFSETQ. The CDR3 protein is CASSPMGQGGNQPQHF. The DNA for the CDR3 is TGCGCCAGCAGCCCAATGGGACAGGGCGGCAATCAGCCCCAGCATTTT.

The chain joins TRBV7-8 to TRBJ2-1, with 9 bases fitting TRBD1. The trim removed 3 bases at V and 15 bases at J, leaving 15 bases unmatched. Germline CDR1 and CDR2: SGHVS and FQNEAQ. This CDR3 contains 15 residues. The CDR3 loop is CASSLDRDRASRWFF. The DNA of the CDR3 is TGTGCCAGCAGCTTGGACCGGGACAGGGCGTCTCGGTGGTTCTTC.

The V and J genes are TRBV12-5 and TRBJ2-7; a weak D match, TRBD2 (6 bases). The CDR3 length is 11 residues. The V end lost 6 bases, the J end lost 5 bases, and 8 bases lay between the germline ends. CDR1 and CDR2 (germline): LGHNT, FRNRAP. The CDR3 DNA sequence: TGTGCTAGTGGGGAGGGCCACGAGCAGTACTTC. Translated, it gives CASGEGHEQYF.

The CDR3 sequence is CASSPMRDRTGEKLFF. The CDR3, as DNA: TGTGCCAGCAGCCCAATGAGAGACAGGACTGGGGAAAAACTGTTTTTT. The genes are TRBV4-2 and TRBJ1-4; tentative D call: TRBD1 (6 bases). CDR3 size: 16 residues. Germline loops: CDR1 LGHNA, CDR2 YNFKEQ. V was cut by 4 bases and J by 8 bases, with 20 bases left in between.

The chain employs TRBV6-5 and TRBJ2-7, with D possibly being TRBD2 (6 bases). The CDR3 contains 16 residues. Trimming left V 0 bases short and J 4 bases short, with 16 bases between. In germline, CDR1 is MNHEY, CDR2 SVGAGI. For the CDR3, the DNA is TGTGCCAGCAGTTACTCGAAGGGCAGGGACTTTTACGAGCAGTACTTC. Amino acids: CASSYSKGRDFYEQYF.

This clone was observed a single time. This chain joins TRBV10-3 and TRBJ2-1; D gene ambiguous. V was shortened by 4 bases and J by 6 bases, with 16 bases between the two germline ends. There are 15 residues in the CDR3. The germline V gene has CDR1 ENHRY and CDR2 SYGVKD. The CDR3: CAISGASTPGNEQFF. As DNA, the CDR3 is TGTGCCATCAGTGGTGCCTCGACCCCGGGCAATGAGCAGTTCTTC.

This chain connects TRBV5-4 to TRBJ1-6; weak D call: TRBD1 (5 bases). Per the germline V gene, CDR1 is SGHNT and CDR2 is YYREEE (reference sequence). The V and J ends lost 5 bases and 5 bases respectively, with 14 bases between them. This CDR3 comprises 15 residues. CDR3 bases: TGTGCCAGCAGTCGCGACAGTTCTAATAATTCACCCCTCCACTTT. Its protein product is CASSRDSSNNSPLHF.

The V gene is TRBV7-6, the J gene TRBJ2-6, with D possibly TRBD1 on 6 matching bases. The CDR3 spans 18 residues. Germline CDR1 SGHVS, CDR2 FNYEAQ. V lost 1 base, J lost 0 bases, and 13 bases lay in between. The CDR3 here is CASSLVVGADSGANVLTF. The DNA for the CDR3 is TGTGCCAGCAGCTTAGTAGTGGGGGCAGACTCTGGGGCCAACGTCCTGACTTTC.

This chain joins TRBV5-1 and TRBJ1-1; D may be TRBD1 (6 bases). CDR3 size: 16 residues. V was pared by 0 bases and J by 0 bases, with 12 bases between. CDR1 and CDR2 from the germline V gene are SGHRS and YFSETQ. The CDR3 region is CASSLDPGQLNTEAFF. CDR3 DNA sequence: TGCGCCAGCAGCTTGGACCCGGGACAACTGAACACTGAAGCTTTCTTT.

The chain employs TRBV2 and TRBJ1-5, with 8 bases matching TRBD1. CDR1 is SNHLY, CDR2 FYNNEI, per germline. The CDR3 is made up of 16 amino acids. The trim removed 1 base at V and 6 bases at J, leaving 8 bases unmatched. This CDR3 is CASSEGTGSFSQPQHF. The CDR3 nucleotides are TGTGCCAGCAGTGAAGGGACAGGGTCCTTCAGTCAGCCCCAGCATTTT.